Reported below is one T cell receptor beta chain. It has no known antigen specificity. Per-nucleotide qualities are absent, and no much larger clonotype sits a single base away. These data belong to a study of cytomegalovirus exposure and HLA in healthy donors (dated by TCRdb to about 2017). A note on the overall study: An earlier analysis of under 600 of the donors reported approximately 290 Gb of sequence data and more than 90 million unique TCR beta sequences from about 179 million T cells. Around 320 gigabases of sequencing data and approximately 93 million unique TCR sequences were included in an early release covering 550 to 650 HLA-typed donors. Of the approximately 400 genotyped donors, less than 90% were placed in the genetic ancestry cluster associated with self-reported Caucasian donors. The study was designed to test whether signatures of past pathogen exposure could be identified by cataloging public T cell receptors. Using immunosequencing, the study profiled T cell repertoires from around 680 subjects and related those repertoires to cytomegalovirus serostatus. A separate validation cohort of 100 to 150 different subjects was used in addition to the 666-subject first cohort. To predict cytomegalovirus infection status, the study brought together high-throughput TCR immunosequencing, statistical association of individual TCRs with disease status, and machine learning. A later analysis re-examined previously published TCR beta repertoires from about 700 donors and added high-resolution HLA genotyping to investigate patterns of TCR occurrence. The later analysis used no new phenotypic data to find candidate immune exposures, relying instead on TCR beta sequences and their occurrence across donors. An earlier analysis of several hundred of the donors used high-throughput TCR beta sequencing to judge whether each TCR beta V gene segment behaved as functional or pseudogenic. Alongside the repertoire data, information on donor age, sex, ethnicity and CMV serostatus was compiled. Genome-wide SNP genotypes for about 65% of the roughly 670 donors were used in a later genetic analysis, which treated that subset as a discovery cohort. All discovery cohort repertoires had been generated using a single sequencing platform. Class I and class II HLA loci were covered by the typing at four-digit resolution. Typing coverage differed by locus: A, B, C, DRB1 and DQB1 were typed in roughly 629-630 donors, DQA1 in about 500, DPA1 in 600 to 610, and DPB1 in 472. Five DR-DQ haplotypes were handled as single units for association and clustering, since linkage in the cohort was strong. Among some 400 genotyped donors of the cohort, an average of roughly 230,000 unique TCR beta nucleotide sequences was sequenced per donor, of which 15% to 20% were non-productive.

The CDR3 measures 14 amino acids from cysteine to phenylalanine. Only the CDR3 portion is preserved as DNA: 42 bases, with reading frame beginning at the first base. V is cut back by 4 bases and J by 6 bases, with 5 bases in the junction unmatched. CDR1 and CDR2 (SEHNR, FQNEAQ) derive from the germline V gene (reference sequence). The investigation overall reported the following: According to a later analysis, parvovirus B19, influenza, CMV and Epstein-Barr virus appeared linked to several top co-occurrence clusters. Correlated functional status among segregating V segments might reflect linkage disequilibrium, but an unknown experimental factor could not be ruled out. An association between a missense DCLRE1C variant and V-gene and J-gene trimming of TCR beta chains was found in a later genetic analysis and replicated in an independent cohort. Immune exposure information for the cohort was limited to CMV serostatus. According to a later analysis, TCR association rates differed among HLA loci, with DRB1 alleles showing the most associated TCRs and HLA-C alleles showing the fewest. Broadly in line with IMGT annotations, most TCR beta V segments showed up in productive rearrangements about 87% or about 30% of the time in an earlier analysis of approximately 600 of the donors. A few of the identified cytomegalovirus-associated TCR beta chains were confirmed in vitro to be specific for cytomegalovirus antigens. Some IMGT-functional V segments, including TRBV6-2 and TRBV6-3, could not be distinguished by the 87-base-pair reads and were therefore excluded. HLA typing was unavailable for some donors at each locus, so association tests used only the typed subset. A cluster of highly shared sequence variants was judged likely to be a technical artifact of the sequencing pipeline. Sequencing depth was assumed to be roughly uniform across donors in the presence/absence analyses, though that assumption may not hold. Most CMV-associated TCR beta chains appeared to be HLA-restricted in a later analysis, and the HLA associations seemed to be driven largely by CMV exposure. Compared with equally common non-associated chains, HLA-associated TCR beta chains in a later analysis were more clonally expanded and had lower generation probabilities. In a later genetic analysis, fewer N-insertions in productive TCRs were reported among donors in an Asian-associated ancestry cluster than the roughly 640-donor mean. The cohort was sequenced for TCR beta chains only, and without alpha or paired-chain data the features that could be detected were limited. A further reported finding was that TCR beta sequences accurately predicted the HLA-A and HLA-B alleles for most subjects in the first cohort. When HLA alleles, especially DR and DQ, strongly co-occurred, TCR associations were difficult to assign to individual alleles. The classifier was reported to diagnose cytomegalovirus status with high specificity and sensitivity in both the original cohort and the validation cohort. A total of 164 TCR beta chains were listed by the study as associated with cytomegalovirus. Over 15 rarely observed V segments, including chromosome 9 orphons, were excluded from the earlier analysis of approximately 500 of the donors because counts were too low. While some public TCRs were present in many individuals, most TCR sequences turned up only very rarely across donors. At a false discovery rate of 0.05, a later analysis linked 16,951 TCR beta sequences to specific HLA alleles. The authors suggested that the approach could potentially be generalized to other disease states and immunological phenotypes.

The cohort was made up of 500 to 800 healthy bone marrow donors. Cohort members were all nominally healthy when sampled, although unrecorded immune exposures were likely present. The donor tested CMV seropositive and was one of the 289 seropositive cohort members. Each donor provided a peripheral blood sample, and peripheral blood mononuclear cells were used for TCR beta sequencing. Genomic DNA was extracted from the blood cell samples with the Qiagen DNeasy Blood Extraction Kit. The library was built by means of the immunoSEQ multiplex PCR assay. For the multiplex PCR, a mixture combining 60 forward primers for TCR Vbeta segments and 13 reverse primers for TCR Jbeta segments was used. The CDR3 region of rearranged TCR beta genes was amplified from genomic DNA by a multiplex PCR assay. The amplified TCR beta libraries were sequenced on the Illumina HiSeq System as 87-base-pair reads. The source study handled its data this way. A later analysis tallied about 77 million unique TCR beta chains across the 600 to 700 repertoires, and around 12 million of those chains were shared by two or more donors. A nearest-neighbor algorithm error-corrected the raw reads and collapsed the reads into unique sequences, merging closely related sequences to remove PCR and sequencing errors. CDR3 sequences were aligned to IMGT reference sequences to assign V, D and J gene segments. For a sequence to be retained, a match of at least six nucleotides to both a V gene segment and a J gene segment was required. Rearrangements were called productive when the CDR3 lacked stop codons and stayed in frame with V and J; all others were non-productive. CDR3 was defined by IMGT convention, running from the second conserved V-encoded cysteine to the conserved J-encoded phenylalanine. Sequences without an unambiguous match to a single V gene segment were excluded from the earlier analysis of 450 to 650 of the donors. In an earlier analysis of 587 of the donors, V segments were called functional above 56.7% productive rearrangements and were called segregating when the between-donor standard deviation exceeded 5%. To diagnose cytomegalovirus status from the catalog of TCR beta chain sequences, a statistical classification framework was built. In a later analysis, V and J genes were assigned by comparing TCR nucleotide sequences against IMGT/GENE-DB human TR gene sequences. Using the TCRdist pipeline, a later analysis assigned CDR3 sequences along with most-parsimonious VDJ recombination scenarios. In a later analysis, each TCR beta chain was defined by its CDR3 amino acid sequence together with its V-gene family, and reads lacking a unique V-gene family were excluded. A later analysis removed several hundred highly shared, low-generation-probability nucleotide sequences to deal with suspected cross-contamination and a sequencing artifact. In a later analysis, a clonal expansion index was calculated for each public chain from normalized within-repertoire ranks of inferred template counts. In a later analysis, generation probabilities were computed with a VDJ recombination model fitted to out-of-frame rearrangements, and the resulting probabilities were checked against IGoR. In a later analysis, hypergeometric tests were used to score TCR-TCR, TCR-HLA and TCR-CMV co-occurrence, with a repertoire-size bias correction applied to TCR pairs. In a later analysis, false discovery rates were estimated by permuting HLA or CMV assignments 20 times. A later analysis grouped co-occurring TCRs with DBSCAN, adding TCRdist sequence similarity when clustering within HLA-allele-positive subsets. Repertoires with fewer than 30,000 or more than 120,000 public chains, plus five repertoires with anomalous nucleotide sharing, were excluded from co-occurrence clustering. TCRdb mirrors the immuneACCESS table, restricted to in-frame sequences. Some clones are absent from its copies; in checked studies, under half trace to an unresolved V gene, and the reason for the others is unknown. V and J calls and clone size are copied from that table; D and trimming were computed from the DNA. Across this sample there are over 80,000 clones, with 60% to 85% seen only once. Of the sample, about a sixth falls within the top ten clones.

The V gene is TRBV7-9 and the J gene is TRBJ1-5; TRBD1 matches 8 bases in the middle. This TCR was sampled from a man aged 55 to 70 in good health and CMV-seropositive. What was sequenced was PBMCs. The CDR3 region: CASSWGQDSQPQHF. The base sequence is TGTGCCAGCAGCTGGGGACAGGATTCTCAGCCCCAGCATTTT.